This T cell receptor (beta chain) was profiled in a study of blood T cell repertoires in COVID-19. At the level of the study: In each case, the material was cDNA or gDNA derived from T cells, B-cell-depleted T cells, or PBMCs.

Patients in Seattle were enrolled during active infection, then followed longitudinally. In the study's own analysis: How many nucleated cells were present was estimated from reference gene primer amplification. Repertoires were generated with immunoSEQ multiplex PCR, while TCRdb's copy carries only in-frame clones and drops some. V, J and clone size are taken as reported in that table, and D and trimming were inferred from the DNA itself. The sample has roughly 200,000 clones; roughly 94% are singletons. The source of this sequence is a man aged 25 to 45 with COVID-19, enrolled during active disease. Material for sequencing was peripheral blood.

In DNA, the CDR3 is TGTGCCAGCAGTTACGGTGGCTTTCCGGGTACTGAAGCTTTCTTT. It specifies CASSYGGFPGTEAFF. The V and J genes are TRBV6-5 and TRBJ1-1; D is undetermined. V lost 2 bases, J lost 5 bases, and 15 bases lay in between. Germline V lookup: CDR1 MNHEY, CDR2 SVGAGI. This CDR3 is built from 15 residues.